The next 9 T cell receptor beta chains were all read from a single sample in a study of technical replicates of blood from a handful of donors. TCRdb keeps only in-frame clones here, not all; method: immunoSEQ multiplex PCR. The sample consists of thousands of clones, approximately 87% of them appearing once. The specimen sequenced was PBMCs. All receptors derive from a human donor in good health.

This chain connects TRBV19 to TRBJ2-7; D gene uncertain. Trimming removed 4 bases at V and 2 bases at J, with 15 bases between. This CDR3 region has 15 residues. CDR1 LNHDA and CDR2 SQIVND come from the germline V gene (reference sequence). The CDR3 spells CASSTQPESAYEQYF. For the CDR3, the DNA is TGTGCCAGTAGTACCCAGCCGGAGTCAGCCTACGAGCAGTACTTC.

The chain links TRBV28 to TRBJ1-1, with TRBD1 matching over 7 bases. With V trimmed by 4 bases and J by 9 bases, 8 bases remained unmatched. The CDR3 length is 13 residues. CDR1 MDHEN and CDR2 SYDVKM come from the germline V gene. CDR3 nucleotides: TGTGCCAGCAGTTCCGGACAGGCAGTAAAAGCTTTCTTT. Its translation: CASSSGQAVKAFF.

This sequence joins TRBV5-1 and TRBJ2-1; D might be TRBD2 (6 bases). Trimming pared 4 bases from V and 7 bases from J, leaving 9 bases between. Germline CDR1 and CDR2: SGHRS and YFSETQ. CDR3 length: 12 residues. The CDR3 DNA sequence: TGCGCCAGCAGCCCTAGCGAAAATGAGCAGTTCTTC. Translated, it gives CASSPSENEQFF.

This rearrangement joins TRBV7-9 to TRBJ2-5; TRBD2 matches 11 bases. J was trimmed by 7 bases and V by 2 bases; bases with no gene match: 6. The CDR3 spans 15 residues. Germline CDR1 is SEHNR and CDR2 is FQNEAQ (reference sequence). The CDR3 DNA is TGTGCCAGCAGCTTAACGACTAGCGGGATTGGGACCCAGTACTTC. Its translation: CASSLTTSGIGTQYF.

This chain uses TRBV18 with TRBJ2-5; 14 bases map to TRBD2. This CDR3 comprises 16 residues. The V and J ends lost 3 bases and 5 bases, in that order; junction bases with no gene match: 5. Per germline, CDR1 KGHSH and CDR2 LQKENI. CDR3 sequence reads: CASSPTSGRAEETQYF. The CDR3 bases are TGTGCCAGCTCACCGACTAGCGGGAGGGCGGAGGAGACCCAGTACTTC.

This clone was detected once. J is TRBJ1-5 and V is TRBV2; 9 bases are shared with TRBD1. The germline CDR1 and CDR2 sequences are SNHLY and FYNNEI. The V and J ends lost 6 bases and 6 bases, in that order; junction bases with no gene match: 9. The CDR3 sequence is 15 residues long. The CDR3: CASSLDRGLGQPQHF. CDR3 DNA sequence: TGTGCCAGCAGCCTAGACAGGGGGTTAGGTCAGCCCCAGCATTTT.

In DNA form, the CDR3 reads TGTGCCAGTAGTGAGGGGGTAGGATACACTGAAGCTTTCTTT. It codes for CASSEGVGYTEAFF. This chain joins TRBV19 and TRBJ1-1, with D perhaps TRBD1 (6 bases). The CDR3 runs to 14 residues. V was trimmed by 5 bases and J by 3 bases, leaving 13 bases between them. In germline, CDR1 is LNHDA, CDR2 SQIVND (reference sequence).

The rearrangement joins TRBV30 to TRBJ2-2; 7 nucleotides align to TRBD2. The CDR3 spans 16 residues. Trimming removed 4 bases from V and 4 bases from J; junction bases left unmatched: 12. Per the germline V gene, CDR1 is GTSNPN and CDR2 is SVGIG (reference sequence). CDR3 sequence: CAWKRPWGGSTGELFF. The CDR3 DNA follows: TGTGCCTGGAAAAGGCCCTGGGGAGGGAGCACCGGGGAGCTGTTTTTT. Full variable domain (remainder filled in from reference TRBV30 and TRBJ2-2): SQTIHQWPATLVQPVGSPLSLECTVEGTSNPNLYWYRQAAGRGLQLLFYSVGIGQISSEVPQNLSASRPQDRQFILSSKKLLLSDSGFYLCAWKRPWGGSTGELFFGEGSRLTVL.

This rearrangement joins TRBV30 to TRBJ1-2; possible D gene TRBD1, 5 bases. The CDR3 extends over 13 amino acids. CDR1 GTSNPN and CDR2 SVGIG come from the germline V gene (reference sequence). V was trimmed by 1 base and J by 3 bases, leaving 9 bases between them. Written as DNA, the CDR3 is TGTGCCTGGAGTGAGACAGCCTACTATGGCTACACCTTC. Translated, it gives CAWSETAYYGYTF.